The 29 T cell receptor beta chains presented below share a single source sample, sequenced in a study of spatial heterogeneity in lung cancer. TCRdb passed the 5' RACE reads through MiXCR, listing each CDR3 protein once. The profile shows about 120,000 distinct CDR3 sequences, 9.5% to 15% of them singletons. Time point of the sample: blood at routine non-recurrence follow-up after resection. TCRs were sequenced from unsorted whole RNA of tumor, nontumor lung or PBMC. Material: PBMCs, obtained at follow-up. All receptors come from a male donor with early-stage non-small cell lung cancer.

The sample holds many counts of this clonotype. This CDR3 is CASRTRENQPQHF. The CDR3 DNA reads as TGTGCCAGCAGAACGCGGGAAAATCAGCCCCAGCATTTT. J is TRBJ1-5 and V is TRBV6-5; unclear D gene. Germline CDR1 is MNHEY and CDR2 is SVGAGI. The CDR3 consists of 13 residues. Between the trimmed V and J ends, which lost 6 bases and 4 bases, there was a span of 10 bases.

The J gene is TRBJ2-1, the V gene TRBV10-3; tentatively, D is TRBD1 (6 bases). The CDR3 contains 13 residues. V was trimmed by 3 bases and J by 8 bases, leaving 11 bases between them. Germline-derived CDR1 and CDR2 are ENHRY and SYGVKD. CDR3 coding DNA: TGTGCCATCAGTGAAAGGGGGAAGGATGAGCAGTTCTTC. This sequence encodes CAISERGKDEQFF.

The chain has TRBV12-3 or TRBV12-4 and TRBJ2-1; unclear D gene. CDR3 length: 15 amino acids. Trimming left V 6 bases short and J 3 bases short, with 15 bases between. In DNA form, the CDR3 reads TGTGCCAGCAGGTTGGCAGGAAGCGACTACAATGAGCAGTTCTTC. Amino acids: CASRLAGSDYNEQFF.

This chain connects TRBV28 to TRBJ2-1; D unresolved. The CDR3 spans 15 residues. The V end lost 5 bases, the J end lost 7 bases, and 18 bases lay between the germline ends. Looked up from germline, CDR1 is MDHEN and CDR2 is SYDVKM. The DNA for the CDR3 is TGTGCCAGCAGTCCGTGGTACTCCCTCGAGAATGAGCAGTTCTTC. This encodes CASSPWYSLENEQFF.

This clonotype appeared a few times. This chain connects TRBV6-2 or TRBV6-3 to TRBJ2-1; 8 bases are shared with TRBD1. The trim removed 6 bases at V and 5 bases at J, leaving 6 bases unmatched. The CDR3 has 14 residues. CDR1 and CDR2 (germline): MNHEY, SVGEGT. The CDR3, as DNA: TGTGCCAGCAGATCGGGACAGGTCAACAATGAGCAGTTCTTC. This sequence encodes CASRSGQVNNEQFF.

This clonotype was recorded a few times. The rearrangement uses TRBV7-3 and TRBJ2-2; weak D call: TRBD2 (6 bases). Germline CDR1 is SGHTA and CDR2 is FQGTGA. CDR3 size: 16 residues. V was clipped by 4 bases and J by 6 bases, with 18 bases between them. In DNA form, the CDR3 reads TGTGCCAGCAGCTACTCAGGACTACCCTGGGCCGGGGAGCTGTTTTTT. Translating it yields CASSYSGLPWAGELFF.

A note on this clonotype: A much larger clone lies one base from this, so it may be a read error. This sequence joins TRBV5-1 and TRBJ1-2, with 7 bases fitting TRBD1. Germline V CDR1 and CDR2: SGHRS, YFSETQ. CDR3 length: 16 residues. J was trimmed by 3 bases and V by 4 bases; bases with no gene match: 12. The CDR3 loop reads CASSPDGQGVYYGYTF. The CDR3, as DNA: TGCGCCAGCAGCCCCGATGGGCAGGGGGTTTACTATGGCTACACCTTC.

This clonotype was counted at least ten times. CDR3 nucleotides: TGTGCCAGCAGTTTCGTAAGCTCACCCCTCCACTTT. As protein: CASSFVSSPLHF. The V call is TRBV27, the J call TRBJ1-6; D not resolved. The CDR3 spans 12 residues. Trimming removed 3 bases at V and 10 bases at J, with 7 bases between. In germline, CDR1 is MNHEY, CDR2 SMNVEV (reference sequence).

This clonotype was detected only a few times. The chain joins TRBV12-3 or TRBV12-4 to TRBJ2-5, with unresolved D. The V end was cut by 3 bases, the J end by 5 bases, with 7 bases between. The CDR3 is 12 residues long. The CDR3 region is CASSLSRETQYF. The DNA of the CDR3 is TGTGCCAGCAGTTTGAGCAGGGAGACCCAGTACTTC.

J is TRBJ1-5 and V is TRBV20-1, with D perhaps TRBD1 (6 bases). This CDR3 has 15 residues. The V gene's germline CDR1 is DFQATT and CDR2 SNEGSKA (reference sequence). Trimming shortened V by 1 base and J by 3 bases, and 13 bases separated the two germline ends. CDR3 bases: TGCAGTGCTAGAGTACGAGGGGGGAACAATCAGCCCCAGCATTTT. Translated: CSARVRGGNNQPQHF.

This clonotype was detected only a few times. The J gene is TRBJ2-5, the V gene TRBV5-1; the D gene is possibly TRBD1 (5 bases). CDR3 length: 13 residues. Germline values: CDR1 SGHRS, CDR2 YFSETQ. V was clipped by 2 bases and J by 5 bases, with 10 bases between them. The CDR3 nucleotides are TGCGCCAGCAGCTTTGCGGACACCGAGACCCAGTACTTC. Its translation: CASSFADTETQYF.

The chain uses TRBV3-1 and TRBJ2-3; D ambiguous. Deletions cut 4 bases from V and 6 bases from J, with 8 bases between. CDR1 is LGHDT and CDR2 is YNNKEL in the germline V gene (reference sequence). CDR3 length equals 12 residues. In DNA form, the CDR3 reads TGTGCCAGCAGCCCAAGCCGGGATACGCAGTATTTT. Amino acids: CASSPSRDTQYF.

This clonotype was seen a handful of times. The chain links TRBV6-1 to TRBJ2-4, with D perhaps matching TRBD2 (6 bases). In germline, CDR1 is MNHNS, CDR2 SASEGT. There are 13 residues in the CDR3. Trimming removed 3 bases from V and 9 bases from J, with 12 bases in between. Here the CDR3 reads CASSESGVRIQYF. CDR3 coding DNA: TGTGCCAGCAGTGAGTCGGGGGTTCGCATTCAGTACTTC.

Of note for this clonotype: One base away lies a much larger clone, so this may be a sequencing read error. The V call is TRBV28, the J call TRBJ2-7, with D maybe TRBD1 (5 bases). Between the trimmed V and J ends, which lost 9 bases and 0 bases, there was a span of 15 bases. This CDR3 has 14 residues. The V gene's germline CDR1 is MDHEN and CDR2 SYDVKM. The CDR3 DNA reads TGTGCCAGTAAACTGGGGCAACTCTCCTACGAGCAGTACTTC. Translating gives CASKLGQLSYEQYF.

This clonotype was detected only a few times. The CDR3 DNA reads as TGTGCCAGCACCCGACTAGCGGGGACCTCTAATGAGCAGTTCTTC. The encoded protein is CASTRLAGTSNEQFF. The chain has TRBV12-3 or TRBV12-4 and TRBJ2-1, with 11 bases fitting TRBD2. The CDR3 loop spans 15 amino acids. J lost 7 bases, V lost 7 bases, and 9 bases had no gene match.

This clonotype turned up a few times. The genes are TRBV18 and TRBJ2-7; D tentatively fits TRBD1 or TRBD2 (5 bases each). Trimming left V 8 bases short and J 1 base short, with 15 bases between. CDR1 is KGHSH, CDR2 LQKENI, per germline. CDR3 size: 14 residues. CDR3 amino acids: CASHPGQGSYEQYF. The CDR3 DNA follows: TGTGCCAGCCATCCGGGGCAGGGATCCTACGAGCAGTACTTC.

In its sample, this clonotype was seen a few times. The chain links TRBV12-3 or TRBV12-4 to TRBJ1-2; D call uncertain. Trimming took off 5 bases at V and 8 bases at J, with 12 bases between the two ends. CDR3 length equals 12 residues. DNA of the CDR3: TGTGCCAGCAGTCCTGTTGGGAGGGGCTACACCTTC. It is translated as CASSPVGRGYTF.

This clonotype appeared many times. V is TRBV3-1 and J is TRBJ2-7; TRBD1 is a possible D gene (6 bases). This CDR3 spans 14 amino acids. V was trimmed by 4 bases and J by 0 bases, leaving 10 bases between them. In germline, CDR1 is LGHDT, CDR2 YNNKEL (reference sequence). The CDR3 spells CASSRGQFSYEQYF. The CDR3 DNA sequence: TGTGCCAGCAGCCGGGGGCAGTTCTCCTACGAGCAGTACTTC.

This clonotype was counted many times. The chain is built from TRBV6-2 or TRBV6-3 and TRBJ1-2, with D possibly matching TRBD1 (6 bases). V shed 5 bases and J shed 4 bases, with 8 bases lying between them. Germline CDR1 and CDR2: MNHEY and SVGEGT. This CDR3 is built from 12 residues. CDR3 DNA sequence: TGTGCCAGCAGTCGGGGGCGCTATGGCTACACCTTC. It specifies CASSRGRYGYTF.

This clonotype was found many times. The CDR3 is CASSLGSSSNTEAFF. The DNA of the CDR3 is TGCGCCAGCAGCTTGGGGTCCAGTTCGAACACTGAAGCTTTCTTT. The J gene is TRBJ1-1, the V gene TRBV5-1, with no clear D. The CDR3 runs 15 residues. Germline-derived CDR1 and CDR2 are SGHRS and YFSETQ. The ends were cut back, 0 bases at V and 1 base at J, with 10 bases in the middle.

The gene calls are TRBV7-2 and TRBJ1-1; the D is unclear. V shed 7 bases and J shed 0 bases, with 9 bases lying between them. From germline, CDR1 is SGHTA and CDR2 FQGNSA. The length of the CDR3 is 13 residues. The CDR3 loop reads CASTPRLNTEAFF. Here the CDR3 DNA reads TGTGCCAGCACCCCCCGTTTGAACACTGAAGCTTTCTTT.

This clonotype came up many times. The gene calls are TRBV10-2 and TRBJ2-3; TRBD1 matches at 7 bases. The CDR3 spans 14 residues. Trimming took 7 bases from V and 6 from J; bases not matched to a gene: 10. The V gene's germline CDR1 is WSHSY and CDR2 SAAADI. CDR3 in DNA: TGCGCCAGCAACACAGGGGCCACTAGGGATACGCAGTATTTT. Protein: CASNTGATRDTQYF.

There are many counts of this clonotype. This rearrangement joins TRBV11-3 to TRBJ2-3; 8 positions match TRBD1. The CDR3 is 22 residues long. The germline gives CDR1 SGHNT, CDR2 YENEEA. With V trimmed by 1 base and J by 0 bases, 21 bases remained unmatched. The CDR3 sequence: CASSLGRGHRERARKSTDTQYF. CDR3 nucleotides: TGTGCCAGCAGCTTAGGCAGGGGGCACCGCGAACGAGCACGGAAGAGCACAGATACGCAGTATTTT.

The genes are TRBV7-2 and TRBJ2-1, with 9 bases matching TRBD1. The V segment lost 4 bases and the J segment 13 bases; nucleotides outside the gene matches: 2. The length of the CDR3 is 11 residues. CDR1 and CDR2 from the germline V gene are SGHTA and FQGNSA. CDR3 sequence reads: CASSSGQGQFF. Here the CDR3 DNA reads TGTGCCAGCAGCTCGGGACAGGGCCAGTTCTTC. The full variable domain, its missing parts supplied by reference TRBV7-2 and TRBJ2-1, is GAGVSQSPSNKVTEKGKDVELRCDPISGHTALYWYRQSLGQGLEFLIYFQGNSAPDKSGLPSDRFSAERTGGSVSTLTIQRTQQEDSAVYLCASSSGQGQFFGPGTRLTVL.

This clonotype was counted many times. The V gene is TRBV5-1, the J gene TRBJ2-1; the D gene could be TRBD1 or TRBD2 (5 bases each). Germline loops: CDR1 SGHRS, CDR2 YFSETQ. The V and J ends lost 0 bases and 5 bases respectively, with 12 bases between them. The CDR3 sequence is 15 residues long. CDR3 protein: CASSLAVGTDNEQFF. CDR3 sequence (DNA): TGCGCCAGCAGCTTGGCCGTGGGGACCGACAATGAGCAGTTCTTC.

The gene calls are TRBV20-1 and TRBJ1-1, with D unclear. V gave up 6 bases and J gave up 4 bases, with 21 bases separating them. The germline gives CDR1 DFQATT, CDR2 SNEGSKA (reference sequence). The CDR3 runs 15 residues. CDR3 amino acids: CSARGVTLFGTEAFF. In nucleotides, the CDR3 is TGCAGTGCACGCGGGGTTACCCTTTTCGGCACTGAAGCTTTCTTT.

The sample holds a few counts of this clonotype. This rearrangement joins TRBV5-1 to TRBJ1-2; no clear D gene. CDR1 is SGHRS and CDR2 is YFSETQ in the germline V gene. The CDR3 runs to 14 residues. V dropped 0 bases and J dropped 5 bases, with 11 bases sitting between them. The CDR3 sequence: CASSLDNLVYGYTF. Written as DNA, the CDR3 is TGCGCCAGCAGCTTGGACAATTTGGTGTATGGCTACACCTTC.

This clonotype was seen only a few times. V gene TRBV10-3 combines with J gene TRBJ2-2; the D gene is possibly TRBD1 (6 bases). In germline, CDR1 is ENHRY, CDR2 SYGVKD. This CDR3 spans 14 amino acids. Trimming cost V 11 bases and J 4 bases, with 17 bases left between them. The CDR3 loop reads CAVKTGSGTGELFF. The DNA for the CDR3 is TGTGCCGTCAAAACAGGGTCAGGCACCGGGGAGCTGTTTTTT.

This clonotype was found many times. The gene calls are TRBV9 and TRBJ2-5, with 8 nucleotides matching TRBD2. In germline, CDR1 is SGDLS, CDR2 YYNGEE. The CDR3 has 16 residues. V was clipped by 4 bases and J by 1 base; unmatched bases: 9. Here the CDR3 reads CASSLSGGARQETQYF. CDR3 coding DNA: TGTGCCAGCAGCCTAAGCGGGGGTGCCCGCCAAGAGACCCAGTACTTC.